The sequence of this T cell receptor (beta chain) was determined in a study of cytomegalovirus exposure and HLA in healthy donors. Use of 60 Vbeta and 13 Jbeta primers characterized the PCR. This table comes from immunoSEQ multiplex PCR, and its TCRdb copy is limited to in-frame clones, with some not included. This table holds 150,000 to 180,000 clones, roughly three quarters found once. This clone appeared once. What it binds is not known. Germline V gene sequence: CDR1 LNHDA, CDR2 SQIVND (reference sequence). This CDR3 region has 16 residues. V was pared by 1 base and J by 2 bases, with 5 bases of the junction left unmatched. Regarding the study as a whole: In the analysis, some V segments, TRBV6-2 and TRBV6-3 included, were excluded as indistinguishable. Earlier findings revealed that most TCR beta V segments proved productive either about 87% or about 30% of the time.

The sequencing sample was made of PBMCs. The V call is TRBV19, the J call TRBJ2-7, with 10 bases lining up with TRBD2. The clonotype was recovered from a man aged 30-40 years in good health and CMV-seropositive. CDR3 coding DNA: TGTGCCAGTAGTATAGCCCCCAGCGGGGGGGCCTACGAGCAGTACTTC. Amino acid sequence: CASSIAPSGGAYEQYF.